This TCR beta chain was captured by sequencing in a study of blood T cell repertoires in COVID-19. Study context: Acute and convalescent COVID-19 specimens originated in the United States, Italy and Spain.

This CDR3 is built from 14 residues. Trimming took 3 bases from V and 9 from J; bases not matched to a gene: 7. Per germline, CDR1 SEHNR and CDR2 FQNEAQ (reference sequence). Produced via immunoSEQ multiplex PCR; TCRdb's table is partial and in-frame only. The repertoire holds around 200,000 clones, with 70% to 90% as singletons. This chain connects TRBV7-9 to TRBJ2-1, with TRBD2 matching 8 bases. Material for sequencing was peripheral blood. The TCR comes from a woman in her forties or fifties with acute or convalescent COVID-19. The CDR3, as DNA: TGTGCCAGCAGCTTTAGCGGGACGTGGGGTGAGCAGTTCTTC. Its protein is CASSFSGTWGEQFF. Variable domain in full (rest from reference TRBV7-9 and TRBJ2-1): DTGVSQNPRHKITKRGQNVTFRCDPISEHNRLYWYRQTLGQGPEFLTYFQNEAQLEKSRLLSDRFSAERPKGSFSTLEIQRTEQGDSAMYLCASSFSGTWGEQFFGPGTRLTVL.